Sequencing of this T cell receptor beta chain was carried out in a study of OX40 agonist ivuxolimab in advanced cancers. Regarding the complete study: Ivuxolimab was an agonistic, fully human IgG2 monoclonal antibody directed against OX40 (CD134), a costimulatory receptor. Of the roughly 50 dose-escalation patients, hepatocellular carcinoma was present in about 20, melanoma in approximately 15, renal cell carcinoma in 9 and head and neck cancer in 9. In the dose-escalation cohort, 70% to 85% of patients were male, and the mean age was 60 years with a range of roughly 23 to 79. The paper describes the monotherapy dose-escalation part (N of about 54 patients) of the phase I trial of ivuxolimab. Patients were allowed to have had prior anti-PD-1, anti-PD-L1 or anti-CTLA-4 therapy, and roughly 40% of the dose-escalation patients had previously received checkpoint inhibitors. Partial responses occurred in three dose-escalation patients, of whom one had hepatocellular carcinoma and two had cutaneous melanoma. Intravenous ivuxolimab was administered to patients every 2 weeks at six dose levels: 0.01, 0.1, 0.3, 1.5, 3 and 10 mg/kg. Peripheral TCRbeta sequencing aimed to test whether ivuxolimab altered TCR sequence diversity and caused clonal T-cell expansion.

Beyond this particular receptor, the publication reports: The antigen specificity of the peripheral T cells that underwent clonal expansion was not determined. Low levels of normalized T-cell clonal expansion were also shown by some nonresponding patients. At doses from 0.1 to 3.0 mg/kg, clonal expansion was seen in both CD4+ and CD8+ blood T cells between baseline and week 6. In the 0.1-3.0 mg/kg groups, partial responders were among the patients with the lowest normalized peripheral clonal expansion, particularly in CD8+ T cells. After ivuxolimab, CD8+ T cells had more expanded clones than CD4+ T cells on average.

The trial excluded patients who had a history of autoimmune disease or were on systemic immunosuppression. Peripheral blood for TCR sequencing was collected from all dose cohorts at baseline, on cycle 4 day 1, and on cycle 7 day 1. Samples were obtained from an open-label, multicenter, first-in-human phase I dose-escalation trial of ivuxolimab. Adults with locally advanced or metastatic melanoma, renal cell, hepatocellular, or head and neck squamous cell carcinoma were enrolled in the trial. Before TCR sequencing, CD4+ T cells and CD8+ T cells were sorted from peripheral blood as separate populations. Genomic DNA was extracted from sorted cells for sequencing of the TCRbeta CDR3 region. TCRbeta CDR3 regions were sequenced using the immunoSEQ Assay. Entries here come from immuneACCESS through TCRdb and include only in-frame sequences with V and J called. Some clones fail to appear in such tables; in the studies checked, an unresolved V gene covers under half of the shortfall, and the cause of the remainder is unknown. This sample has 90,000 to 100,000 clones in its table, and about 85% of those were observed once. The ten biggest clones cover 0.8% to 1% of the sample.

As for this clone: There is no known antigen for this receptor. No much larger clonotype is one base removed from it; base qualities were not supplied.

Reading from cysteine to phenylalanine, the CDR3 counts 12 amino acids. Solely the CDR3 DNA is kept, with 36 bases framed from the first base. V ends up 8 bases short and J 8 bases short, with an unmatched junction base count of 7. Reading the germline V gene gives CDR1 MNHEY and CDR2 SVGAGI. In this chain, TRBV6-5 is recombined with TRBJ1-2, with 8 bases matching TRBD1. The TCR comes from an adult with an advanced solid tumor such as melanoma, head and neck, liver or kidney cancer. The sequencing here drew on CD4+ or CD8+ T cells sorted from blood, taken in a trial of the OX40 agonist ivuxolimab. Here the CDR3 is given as CASLGQGGGYTF. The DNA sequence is TGTGCCAGCCTCGGACAGGGAGGCGGCTACACCTTC.